A selection of T cell receptor beta chains follows, all from one sample in a study of shared clonotypes between healthy human individuals. Assay: immunoSEQ multiplex PCR; the TCRdb copy retains only in-frame clones and omits some. The sample contains approximately 650,000 clones, roughly 95% of which appear only once. Sequenced input: naive CD8+ T cells sorted from blood. The receptor set was obtained from a woman aged 25-40 years in good health. Both conserved end residues are part of each CDR3. A D gene is named only where the DNA matches it firmly. Expanded clones get a size class; other rows say once, few or many, or leave the size out.

D gene: TRBD2; V gene: TRBV6-5; clone size: -; J gene: TRBJ2-2; CDR3 protein: CASSSGSGRAGELFF; CDR3 DNA: TGTGCCAGCAGTTCGGGAAGCGGGAGAGCCGGGGAGCTGTTTTTT
D gene: TRBD2; V gene: TRBV25-1; clone size: -; J gene: TRBJ2-1; CDR3 protein: CASSVGSGSNNEQFF; CDR3 DNA: TGTGCCAGCAGTGTCGGTAGCGGGAGTAACAATGAGCAGTTCTTC
D gene: -; V gene: TRBV9; clone size: -; J gene: TRBJ2-7; CDR3 protein: CASSPTGRNSYEQYF; CDR3 DNA: TGTGCCAGCAGCCCAACGGGACGCAACTCCTACGAGCAGTACTTC
D gene: -; V gene: TRBV7-9; clone size: -; J gene: TRBJ1-1; CDR3 protein: CASSPRGERNTEAFF; CDR3 DNA: TGTGCCAGCAGCCCCAGGGGTGAGAGGAACACTGAAGCTTTCTTT
D gene: TRBD2; V gene: TRBV7-6; clone size: -; J gene: TRBJ2-7; CDR3 protein: CASSLTTSGTREQYF; CDR3 DNA: TGTGCCAGCAGCTTAACGACTAGCGGGACCCGCGAGCAGTACTTC
D gene: -; V gene: TRBV2; clone size: -; J gene: TRBJ2-1; CDR3 protein: CASSEQLIQQFF; CDR3 DNA: TGTGCCAGCAGTGAACAACTTATTCAGCAGTTCTTC
D gene: -; V gene: TRBV2; clone size: once; J gene: TRBJ2-1; CDR3 protein: CASVGSSSSYNEQFF; CDR3 DNA: TGTGCCTCGGTCGGTTCGAGCTCTTCCTACAATGAGCAGTTCTTC
D gene: -; V gene: TRBV11-2; clone size: -; J gene: TRBJ2-3; CDR3 protein: CASSLVEPGLGTDTQYF; CDR3 DNA: TGTGCCAGCAGCTTAGTAGAACCGGGGTTAGGCACAGATACGCAGTATTTT
D gene: -; V gene: TRBV5-6; clone size: few; J gene: TRBJ1-2; CDR3 protein: CASSFGTPRDWDYGYTF; CDR3 DNA: TGTGCCAGCAGCTTTGGAACCCCACGGGATTGGGACTATGGCTACACCTTC
D gene: -; V gene: TRBV19; clone size: -; J gene: TRBJ2-1; CDR3 protein: CASSMSGSSNEQFF; CDR3 DNA: TGTGCCAGTAGTATGAGCGGGTCGAGCAATGAGCAGTTCTTC
D gene: TRBD2; V gene: TRBV11-2; clone size: -; J gene: TRBJ2-1; CDR3 protein: CASSPTSGPPPYNEQFF; CDR3 DNA: TGTGCCAGCAGTCCCACTAGCGGGCCCCCTCCCTACAATGAGCAGTTCTTC
D gene: TRBD1; V gene: TRBV4-1; clone size: once; J gene: TRBJ2-7; CDR3 protein: CASSYLRTGKRYEQYF; CDR3 DNA: TGCGCCAGCAGCTATCTCAGGACAGGGAAACGCTACGAGCAGTACTTC
D gene: TRBD2; V gene: TRBV4-1; clone size: -; J gene: TRBJ2-3; CDR3 protein: CASRNSPTSGSSTDTQYF; CDR3 DNA: TGCGCCAGCAGAAATTCTCCGACTAGCGGGTCTAGCACAGATACGCAGTATTTT
D gene: -; V gene: TRBV27; clone size: once; J gene: TRBJ2-1; CDR3 protein: CASSFTGTDEQFF; CDR3 DNA: TGTGCCAGCAGTTTCACAGGGACGGATGAGCAGTTCTTC
D gene: -; V gene: TRBV28; clone size: -; J gene: TRBJ2-7; CDR3 protein: CASSFDEQYF; CDR3 DNA: TGTGCCAGCAGTTTCGACGAGCAGTACTTC
D gene: -; V gene: TRBV5-8; clone size: -; J gene: TRBJ1-2; CDR3 protein: CASSFGWGYTF; CDR3 DNA: TGTGCCAGCAGCTTCGGGTGGGGCTACACCTTC
D gene: -; V gene: TRBV11-1; clone size: -; J gene: TRBJ2-7; CDR3 protein: CASSPSLADTSSYEQYF; CDR3 DNA: TGTGCCAGCAGCCCCTCGCTCGCTGACACGAGCTCCTACGAGCAGTACTTC
D gene: -; V gene: TRBV19; clone size: -; J gene: TRBJ2-7; CDR3 protein: CASSIDNYEQYF; CDR3 DNA: TGTGCCAGTAGTATCGACAACTACGAGCAGTACTTC
D gene: -; V gene: TRBV9; clone size: -; J gene: TRBJ1-2; CDR3 protein: CASSVSGDYGYTF; CDR3 DNA: TGTGCCAGCAGCGTTTCCGGGGACTATGGCTACACCTTC
D gene: -; V gene: TRBV28; clone size: -; J gene: TRBJ2-1; CDR3 protein: CASSPNWSWGDSWGGKSYNEQFF; CDR3 DNA: TGTGCCAGCAGCCCGAATTGGAGCTGGGGAGATTCTTGGGGCGGGAAGTCCTACAATGAGCAGTTCTTC
D gene: -; V gene: TRBV10-3; clone size: -; J gene: TRBJ1-1; CDR3 protein: CAINVGGEAFF; CDR3 DNA: TGTGCCATCAACGTGGGGGGAGAAGCTTTCTTT
D gene: -; V gene: TRBV28; clone size: -; J gene: TRBJ2-7; CDR3 protein: CASSLSTFYEQYF; CDR3 DNA: TGTGCCAGCAGTTTGTCTACTTTCTACGAGCAGTACTTC
D gene: -; V gene: TRBV29-1; clone size: -; J gene: TRBJ1-1; CDR3 protein: CSVEGVDTEALGAFF; CDR3 DNA: TGCAGCGTTGAAGGGGTGGACACCGAGGCTCTGGGGGCTTTCTTT
D gene: -; V gene: TRBV6-1; clone size: -; J gene: TRBJ2-1; CDR3 protein: CASSWGLGNNEQFF; CDR3 DNA: TGTGCCAGCAGTTGGGGGTTGGGGAACAATGAGCAGTTCTTC
D gene: -; V gene: TRBV18; clone size: -; J gene: TRBJ1-1; CDR3 protein: CASSPEGRPYTEAFF; CDR3 DNA: TGTGCCAGCTCACCGGAGGGGAGGCCGTACACTGAAGCTTTCTTT
D gene: TRBD1; V gene: TRBV27; clone size: once; J gene: TRBJ2-7; CDR3 protein: CASSLWTGAYEQYF; CDR3 DNA: TGTGCCAGCAGTTTATGGACAGGGGCCTACGAGCAGTACTTC
D gene: -; V gene: TRBV28; clone size: -; J gene: TRBJ1-2; CDR3 protein: CASSFQGTSNGYTF; CDR3 DNA: TGTGCCAGCAGTTTCCAGGGGACAAGTAATGGCTACACCTTC
D gene: TRBD1; V gene: TRBV19; clone size: -; J gene: TRBJ1-1; CDR3 protein: CASSEATGWGSTEAFF; CDR3 DNA: TGTGCCAGTAGTGAAGCGACAGGGTGGGGGAGCACTGAAGCTTTCTTT
D gene: TRBD2; V gene: TRBV28; clone size: -; J gene: TRBJ2-3; CDR3 protein: CASRTSAGEGSTDTQYF; CDR3 DNA: TGTGCCAGCAGGACAAGCGCGGGAGAGGGAAGCACAGATACGCAGTATTTT